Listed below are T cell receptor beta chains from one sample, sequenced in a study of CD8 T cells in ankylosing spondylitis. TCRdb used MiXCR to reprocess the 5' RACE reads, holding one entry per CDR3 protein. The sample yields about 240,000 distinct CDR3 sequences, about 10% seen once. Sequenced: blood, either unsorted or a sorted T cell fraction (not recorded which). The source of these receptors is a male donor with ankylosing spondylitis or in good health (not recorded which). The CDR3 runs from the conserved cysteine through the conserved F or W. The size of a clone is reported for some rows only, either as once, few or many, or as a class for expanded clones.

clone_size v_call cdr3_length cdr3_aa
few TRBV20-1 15 CSARNPSGGAYEQYF
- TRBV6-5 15 CVSSYSEESTDTQYF
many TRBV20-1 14 CSAKLGDGSYEQYF
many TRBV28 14 CASMGTGGTYEQYF
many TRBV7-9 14 CASSSRGEGEPQHF
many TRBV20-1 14 CSADPDGANTEAFF
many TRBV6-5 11 CASTDREIPHF
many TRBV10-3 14 CAISDGLYPDTQYF
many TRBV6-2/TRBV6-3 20 CASSYSPPGQVKRRYTEAFF
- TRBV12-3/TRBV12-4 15 CASRRAGGRDREQFF
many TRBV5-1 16 CASSLFLGRAESGYTF
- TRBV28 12 CASSLAENIQYF
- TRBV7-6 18 CASSFLAGGPLDQETQYF
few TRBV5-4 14 CASSLSGADREAFF
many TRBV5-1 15 CASSLVGARTDTQYF
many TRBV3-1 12 CASSQDRTLQYF
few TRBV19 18 CASTRARAVGFMYNEQFF
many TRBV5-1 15 CASSLAYGGRETQYF
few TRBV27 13 CASSLASEYEQYF
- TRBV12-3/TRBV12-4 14 CASSSGTSRYEQYF
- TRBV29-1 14 CSVGGGSGANVLTF
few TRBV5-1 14 CASRAGPNTGELFF
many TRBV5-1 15 CASSWAGTGANEQFF
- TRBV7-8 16 CASSFTGVTGANVLTF
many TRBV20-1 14 CSARISGSLETQYF
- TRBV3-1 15 CASSHLDLGAYEQYF